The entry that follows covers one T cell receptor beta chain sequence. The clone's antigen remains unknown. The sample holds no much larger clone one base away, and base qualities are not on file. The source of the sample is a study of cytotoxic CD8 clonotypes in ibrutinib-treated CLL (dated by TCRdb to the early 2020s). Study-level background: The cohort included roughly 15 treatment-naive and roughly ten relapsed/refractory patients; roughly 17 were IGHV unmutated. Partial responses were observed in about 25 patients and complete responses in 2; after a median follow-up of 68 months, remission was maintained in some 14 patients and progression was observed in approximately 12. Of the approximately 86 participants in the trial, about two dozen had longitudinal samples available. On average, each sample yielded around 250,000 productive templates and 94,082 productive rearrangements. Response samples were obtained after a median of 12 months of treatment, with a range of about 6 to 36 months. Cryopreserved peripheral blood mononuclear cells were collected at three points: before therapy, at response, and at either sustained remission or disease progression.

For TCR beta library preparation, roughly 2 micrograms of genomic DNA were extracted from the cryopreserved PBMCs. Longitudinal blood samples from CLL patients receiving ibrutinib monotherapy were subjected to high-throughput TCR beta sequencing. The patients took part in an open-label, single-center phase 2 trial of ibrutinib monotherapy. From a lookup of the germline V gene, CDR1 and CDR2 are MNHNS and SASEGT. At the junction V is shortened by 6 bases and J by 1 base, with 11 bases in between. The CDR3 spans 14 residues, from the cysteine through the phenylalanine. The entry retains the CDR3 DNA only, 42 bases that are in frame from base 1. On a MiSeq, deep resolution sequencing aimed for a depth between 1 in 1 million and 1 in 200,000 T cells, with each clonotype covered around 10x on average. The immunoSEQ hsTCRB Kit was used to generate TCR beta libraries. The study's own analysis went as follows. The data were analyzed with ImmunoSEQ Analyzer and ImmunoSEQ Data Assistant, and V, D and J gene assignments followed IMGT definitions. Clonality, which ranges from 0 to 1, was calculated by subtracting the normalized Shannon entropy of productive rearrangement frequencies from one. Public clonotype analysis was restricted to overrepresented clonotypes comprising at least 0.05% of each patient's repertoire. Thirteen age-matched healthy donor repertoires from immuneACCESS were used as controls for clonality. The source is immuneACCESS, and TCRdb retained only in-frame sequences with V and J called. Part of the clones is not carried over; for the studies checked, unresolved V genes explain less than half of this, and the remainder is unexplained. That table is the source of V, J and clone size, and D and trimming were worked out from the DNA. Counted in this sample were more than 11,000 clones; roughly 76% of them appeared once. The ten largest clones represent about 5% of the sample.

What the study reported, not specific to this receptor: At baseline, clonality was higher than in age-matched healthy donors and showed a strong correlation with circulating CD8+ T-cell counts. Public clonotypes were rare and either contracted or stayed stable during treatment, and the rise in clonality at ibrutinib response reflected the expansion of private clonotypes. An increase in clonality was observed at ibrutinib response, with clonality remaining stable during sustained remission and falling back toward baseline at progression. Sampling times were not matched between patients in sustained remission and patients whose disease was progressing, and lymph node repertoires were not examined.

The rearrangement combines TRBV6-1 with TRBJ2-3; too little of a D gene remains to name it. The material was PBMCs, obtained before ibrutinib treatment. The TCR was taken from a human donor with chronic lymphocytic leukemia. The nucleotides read TGTGCCAGCAGCCCCCCCGTAGGCACAGATACGCAGTATTTT. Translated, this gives CASSPPVGTDTQYF.